This entry features one T cell receptor (beta chain) sequence. Its recognized antigen is unknown. No qualities accompany the bases; no much larger clone lies one base away. The method was the immunoSEQ multiplex PCR assay. TCRdb retrieved this table from immuneACCESS and kept in-frame rearrangements only. Not all clones are present; in checked studies, unresolved V genes account for under half, and no reason is known for the remainder. Within this sample are around 120,000 clones, with over 75% of them counted one time only. The ten most abundant clones make up about 1.1% of the sample. This record comes from a study of control samples from healthy donors and cancer patients (TCRdb year 2020). V is cut by 0 bases and J by 5 bases, and the space between the germline ends is 9 bases. For CDR1 and CDR2, the germline V gene lists SGHRS and YFSETQ. The CDR3 spans 14 residues, from the cysteine through the phenylalanine. Of all the DNA, just the CDR3 is kept, 42 bases in frame from base 1.

Sequenced: PBMCs. This TCR was recovered from a woman in her 50s with colorectal cancer. Here the chain combines TRBV5-1 and TRBJ1-5, with the D gene call left open. The nucleotide sequence reads TGCGCCAGCAGCTTGGTACCCACCGATCAGCCCCAGCATTTT. Translated, this is CASSLVPTDQPQHF.